This T cell receptor beta chain was sequenced for a study of shared clonotypes between healthy human individuals. Study-level background: A couple of female and three male donors aged 18 to 49 were enrolled.

This table comes from immunoSEQ multiplex PCR, and its TCRdb copy is limited to in-frame clones, with some not included. The sample has about 2.3 million clones; just over 90% are singletons. Trimming cost V 4 bases and J 4 bases, with 8 bases left between them. The CDR3 is 12 residues long. The germline V gene encodes CDR1 SGHAT and CDR2 FQNNGV. The sequencing input was naive CD4+ T cells from PBMCs. Regarding subset: CD45RA+ positively selected. This chain links TRBV11-2 with TRBJ2-7; D possibly corresponds to TRBD2 (6 bases). This clonotype was obtained from a young man in good health. Some clones in this sample may be carry-over from other donors' samples. The CDR3 DNA reads as TGTGCCAGCAGCTCCGCGGGGTACGAGCAGTACTTC. This encodes CASSSAGYEQYF. Based on the CDR3 plus reference TRBV11-2 and TRBJ2-7, the full variable domain is EAGVAQSPRYKIIEKRQSVAFWCNPISGHATLYWYQQILGQGPKLLIQFQNNGVVDDSQLPKDRFSAERLKGVDSTLKIQPAKLEDSAVYLCASSSAGYEQYFGPGTRLTVT.